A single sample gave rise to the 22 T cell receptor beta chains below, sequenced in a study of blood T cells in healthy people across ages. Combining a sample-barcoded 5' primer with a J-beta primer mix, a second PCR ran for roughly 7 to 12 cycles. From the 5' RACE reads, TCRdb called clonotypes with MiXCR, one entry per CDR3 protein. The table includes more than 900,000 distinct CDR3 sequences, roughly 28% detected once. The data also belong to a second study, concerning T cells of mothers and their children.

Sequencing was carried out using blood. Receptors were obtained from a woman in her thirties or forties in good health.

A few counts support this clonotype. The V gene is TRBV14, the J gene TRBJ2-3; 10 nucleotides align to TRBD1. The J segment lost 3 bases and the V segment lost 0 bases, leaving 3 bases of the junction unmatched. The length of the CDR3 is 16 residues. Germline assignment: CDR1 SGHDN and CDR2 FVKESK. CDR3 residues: CASSQDWDRGTDTQYF. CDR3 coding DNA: TGTGCCAGCAGCCAAGATTGGGACAGGGGAACAGATACGCAGTATTTT.

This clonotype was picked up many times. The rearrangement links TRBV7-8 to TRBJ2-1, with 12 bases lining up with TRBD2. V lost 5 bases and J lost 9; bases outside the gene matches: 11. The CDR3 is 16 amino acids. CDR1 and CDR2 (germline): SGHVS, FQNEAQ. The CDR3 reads CASSTGLAGPGAEQFF. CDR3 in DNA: TGTGCCAGCAGCACGGGACTAGCGGGTCCTGGCGCTGAGCAGTTCTTC.

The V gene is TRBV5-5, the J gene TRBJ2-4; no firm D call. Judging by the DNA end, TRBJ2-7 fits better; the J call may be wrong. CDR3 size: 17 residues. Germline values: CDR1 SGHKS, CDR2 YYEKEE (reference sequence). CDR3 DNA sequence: TGTGCCAGCAGCATGGGCGCATCCATGGGCTACTCCTACGAGCAGTACTTC. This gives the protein CASSMGASMGYSYEQYF.

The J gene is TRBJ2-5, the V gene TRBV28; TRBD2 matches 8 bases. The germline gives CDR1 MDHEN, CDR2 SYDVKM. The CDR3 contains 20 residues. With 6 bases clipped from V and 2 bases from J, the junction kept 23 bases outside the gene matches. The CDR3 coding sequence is TGTGCCAGCAGACGGGGGGGCGGAGGGAGCGGGGGAATCATTCAAGAGACCCAGTACTTC. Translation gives CASRRGGGGSGGIIQETQYF.

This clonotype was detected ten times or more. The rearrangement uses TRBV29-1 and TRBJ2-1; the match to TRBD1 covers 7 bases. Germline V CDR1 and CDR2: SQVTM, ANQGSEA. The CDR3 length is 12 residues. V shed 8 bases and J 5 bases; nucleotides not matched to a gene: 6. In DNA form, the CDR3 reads TGCAGCCCCCGGACAGGTAACAATGAGCAGTTCTTC. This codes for CSPRTGNNEQFF.

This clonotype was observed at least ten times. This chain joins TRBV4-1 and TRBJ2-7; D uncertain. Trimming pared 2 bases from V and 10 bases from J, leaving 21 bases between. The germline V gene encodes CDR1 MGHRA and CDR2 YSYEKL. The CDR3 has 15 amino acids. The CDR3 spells CASSQNGVIPRGQYF. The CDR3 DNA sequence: TGCGCCAGCAGCCAAAATGGGGTCATCCCACGAGGACAGTACTTC.

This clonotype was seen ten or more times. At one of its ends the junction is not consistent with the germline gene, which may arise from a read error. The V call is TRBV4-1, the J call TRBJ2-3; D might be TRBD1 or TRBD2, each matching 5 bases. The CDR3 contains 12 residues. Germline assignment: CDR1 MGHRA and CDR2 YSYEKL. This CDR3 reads CASSPEGDTQYF. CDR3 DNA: TGTGCCAGCAGCCCTGAGGGGGATACGCAGTATTTT.

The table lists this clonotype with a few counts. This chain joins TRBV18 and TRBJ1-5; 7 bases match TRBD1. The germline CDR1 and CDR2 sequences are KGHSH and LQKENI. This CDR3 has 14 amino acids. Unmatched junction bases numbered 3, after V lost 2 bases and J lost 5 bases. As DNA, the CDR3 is TGTGCCAGCTCACCATCAACAGGGGATCAGCCCCAGCATTTT. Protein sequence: CASSPSTGDQPQHF.

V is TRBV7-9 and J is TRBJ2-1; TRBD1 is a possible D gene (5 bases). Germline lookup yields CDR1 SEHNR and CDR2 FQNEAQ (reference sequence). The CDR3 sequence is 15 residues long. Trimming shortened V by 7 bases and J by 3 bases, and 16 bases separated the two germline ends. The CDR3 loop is CASIINSGIYNEQFF. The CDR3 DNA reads TGTGCCAGCATCATAAATTCAGGGATCTACAATGAGCAGTTCTTC.

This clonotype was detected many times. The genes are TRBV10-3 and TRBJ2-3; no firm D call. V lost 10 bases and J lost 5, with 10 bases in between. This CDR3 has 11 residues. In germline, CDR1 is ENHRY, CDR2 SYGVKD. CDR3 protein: CATATEDTQYF. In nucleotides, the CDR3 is TGTGCCACCGCGACCGAAGATACGCAGTATTTT.

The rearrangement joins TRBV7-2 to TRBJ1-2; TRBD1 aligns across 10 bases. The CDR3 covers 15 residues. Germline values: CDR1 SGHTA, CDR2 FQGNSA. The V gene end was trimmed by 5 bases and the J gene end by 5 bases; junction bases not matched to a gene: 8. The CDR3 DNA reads TGTGCCAGCAGCCTCGACAGGGGGCCCCTTTATGGCTACACCTTC. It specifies CASSLDRGPLYGYTF.

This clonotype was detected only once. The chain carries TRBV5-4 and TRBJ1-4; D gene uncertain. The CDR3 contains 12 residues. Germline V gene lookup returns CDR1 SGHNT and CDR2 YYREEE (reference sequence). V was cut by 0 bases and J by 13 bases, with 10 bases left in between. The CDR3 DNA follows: TGTGCCAGCAGCTTGGACGGGAGGACACTGTTTTTT. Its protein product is CASSLDGRTLFF. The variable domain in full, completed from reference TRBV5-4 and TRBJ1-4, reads ETGVTQSPTHLIKTRGQQVTLRCSSQSGHNTVSWYQQALGQGPQFIFQYYREEENGRGNFPPRFSGLQFPNYSSELNVNALELDDSALYLCASSLDGRTLFFGSGTQLSVL.

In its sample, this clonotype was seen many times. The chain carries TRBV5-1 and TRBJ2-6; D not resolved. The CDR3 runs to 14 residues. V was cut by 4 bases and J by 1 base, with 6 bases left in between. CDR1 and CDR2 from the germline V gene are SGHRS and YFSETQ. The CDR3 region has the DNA TGCGCCAGCAGCGCCCTATCTGGGGCCAACGTCCTGACTTTC. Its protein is CASSALSGANVLTF.

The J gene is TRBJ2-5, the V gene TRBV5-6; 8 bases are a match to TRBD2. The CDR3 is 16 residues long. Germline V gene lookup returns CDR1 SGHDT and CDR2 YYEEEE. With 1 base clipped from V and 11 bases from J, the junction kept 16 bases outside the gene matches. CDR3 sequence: CASSLSKRGPGNEQYF. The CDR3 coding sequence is TGTGCCAGCAGCTTGAGTAAGCGGGGGCCGGGTAATGAGCAGTACTTC. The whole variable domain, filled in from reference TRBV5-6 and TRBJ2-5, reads DAGVTQSPTHLIKTRGQQVTLRCSPKSGHDTVSWYQQALGQGPQFIFQYYEEEERQRGNFPDRFSGHQFPNYSSELNVNALLLGDSALYLCASSLSKRGPGNEQYFGPGTRLLVL.

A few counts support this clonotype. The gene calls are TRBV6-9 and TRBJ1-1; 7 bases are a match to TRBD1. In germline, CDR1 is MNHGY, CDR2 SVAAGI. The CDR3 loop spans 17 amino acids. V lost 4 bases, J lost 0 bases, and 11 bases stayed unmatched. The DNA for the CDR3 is TGTGCCAGCAGTTTGCGAACAGGGGCATTTCTGAACACTGAAGCTTTCTTT. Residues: CASSLRTGAFLNTEAFF.

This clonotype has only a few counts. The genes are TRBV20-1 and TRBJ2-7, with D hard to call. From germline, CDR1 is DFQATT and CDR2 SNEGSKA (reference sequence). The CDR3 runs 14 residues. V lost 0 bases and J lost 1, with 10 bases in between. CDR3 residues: CSARDQSLSYEQYF. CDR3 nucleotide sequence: TGCAGTGCTAGAGATCAATCTCTGTCCTACGAGCAGTACTTC.

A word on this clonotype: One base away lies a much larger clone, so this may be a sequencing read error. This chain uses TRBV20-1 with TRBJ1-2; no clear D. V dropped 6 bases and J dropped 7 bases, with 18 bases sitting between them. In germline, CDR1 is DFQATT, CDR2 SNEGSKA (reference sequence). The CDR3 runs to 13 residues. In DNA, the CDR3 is TGCAGTGCCGAGCGACAAGGCGGGCGTGGCTACACCTTC. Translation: CSAERQGGRGYTF.

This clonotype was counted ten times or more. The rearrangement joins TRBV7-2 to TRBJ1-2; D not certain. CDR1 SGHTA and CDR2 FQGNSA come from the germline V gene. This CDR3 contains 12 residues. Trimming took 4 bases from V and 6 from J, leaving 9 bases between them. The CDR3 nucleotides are TGTGCCAGCAGCTCCCGACGAGATGGCTACACCTTC. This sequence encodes CASSSRRDGYTF.

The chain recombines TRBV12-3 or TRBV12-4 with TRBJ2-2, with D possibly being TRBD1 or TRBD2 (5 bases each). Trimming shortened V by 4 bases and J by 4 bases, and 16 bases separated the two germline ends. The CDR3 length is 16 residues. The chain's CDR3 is CASSSRGPPLTGELFF. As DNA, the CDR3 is TGTGCCAGCAGTTCGAGGGGTCCTCCCCTCACCGGGGAGCTGTTTTTT.

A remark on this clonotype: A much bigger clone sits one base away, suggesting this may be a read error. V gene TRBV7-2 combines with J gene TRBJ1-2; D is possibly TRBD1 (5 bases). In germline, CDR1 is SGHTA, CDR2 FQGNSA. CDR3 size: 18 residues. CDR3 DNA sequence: TGTGCCAGCAGCTTAGGTGATCGGGACCCCAGTGCTGGATATGGCTGCACCTTC. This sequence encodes CASSLGDRDPSAGYGCTF.

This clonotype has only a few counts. The CDR3 DNA follows: TGTGCCAGCAGTTTGTGGAGCGGGGGCTCCTACGAGCAGTACTTC. As protein: CASSLWSGGSYEQYF. This chain links TRBV28 with TRBJ2-7; 8 bases map to TRBD2. The germline V gene encodes CDR1 MDHEN and CDR2 SYDVKM. With V trimmed by 3 bases and J by 0 bases, 4 bases remained unmatched. The CDR3 spans 15 residues. Full variable domain (remainder filled in from reference TRBV28 and TRBJ2-7): DVKVTQSSRYLVKRTGEKVFLECVQDMDHENMFWYRQDPGLGLRLIYFSYDVKMKEKGDIPEGYSVSREKKERFSLILESASTNQTSMYLCASSLWSGGSYEQYFGPGTRLTVT.

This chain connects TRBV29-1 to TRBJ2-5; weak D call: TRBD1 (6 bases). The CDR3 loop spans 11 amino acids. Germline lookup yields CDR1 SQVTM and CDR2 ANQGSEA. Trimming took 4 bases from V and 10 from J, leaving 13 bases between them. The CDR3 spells CSVGRQGGQYF. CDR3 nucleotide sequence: TGCAGCGTTGGACGTCAAGGGGGCCAGTACTTC.